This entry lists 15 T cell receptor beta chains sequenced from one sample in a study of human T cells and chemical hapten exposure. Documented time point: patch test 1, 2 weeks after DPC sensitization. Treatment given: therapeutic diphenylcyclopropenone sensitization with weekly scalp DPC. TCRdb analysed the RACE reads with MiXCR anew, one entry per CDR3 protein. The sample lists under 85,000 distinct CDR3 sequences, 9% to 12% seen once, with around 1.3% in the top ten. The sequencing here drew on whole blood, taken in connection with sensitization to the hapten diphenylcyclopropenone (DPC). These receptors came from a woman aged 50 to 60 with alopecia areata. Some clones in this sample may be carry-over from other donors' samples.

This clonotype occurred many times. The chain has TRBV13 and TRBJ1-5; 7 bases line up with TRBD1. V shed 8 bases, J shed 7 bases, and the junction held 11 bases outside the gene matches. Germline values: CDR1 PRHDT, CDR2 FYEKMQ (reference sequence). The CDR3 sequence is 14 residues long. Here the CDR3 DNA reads TGTGCCAGCTGGGTCAGGGGGTCCGACCAGCCCCAGCATTTT. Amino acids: CASWVRGSDQPQHF.

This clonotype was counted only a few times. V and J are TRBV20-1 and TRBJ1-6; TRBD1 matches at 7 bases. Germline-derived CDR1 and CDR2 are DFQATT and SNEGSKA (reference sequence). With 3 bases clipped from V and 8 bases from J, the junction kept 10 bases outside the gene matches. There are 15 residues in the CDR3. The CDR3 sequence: CSASLGGDRDSPLHF. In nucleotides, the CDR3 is TGCAGTGCTAGTCTCGGCGGGGACAGAGATTCACCCCTCCACTTT.

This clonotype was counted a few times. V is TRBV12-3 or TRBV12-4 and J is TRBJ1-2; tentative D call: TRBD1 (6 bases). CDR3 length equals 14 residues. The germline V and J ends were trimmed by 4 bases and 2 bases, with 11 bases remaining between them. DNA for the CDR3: TGTGCCAGCAGTTCCGGACAGTCGAACTATGGCTACACCTTC. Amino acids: CASSSGQSNYGYTF.

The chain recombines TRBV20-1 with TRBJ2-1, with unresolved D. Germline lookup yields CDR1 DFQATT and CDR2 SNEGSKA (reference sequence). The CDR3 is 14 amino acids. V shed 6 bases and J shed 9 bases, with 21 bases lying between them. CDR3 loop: CSAQRAQTQIEQFF. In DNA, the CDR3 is TGCAGTGCCCAACGGGCACAGACCCAAATTGAGCAGTTCTTC.

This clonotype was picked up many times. The chain's CDR3 is CASNSPLGRRGAYNEQFF. CDR3 sequence (DNA): TGTGCCAGCAACTCACCCCTTGGTCGCCGGGGCGCCTACAATGAGCAGTTCTTC. V and J are TRBV27 and TRBJ2-1; D is tentatively TRBD1 or TRBD2 (5 bases each). Germline V gene sequence: CDR1 MNHEY, CDR2 SMNVEV (reference sequence). The CDR3 totals 18 residues. The V end lost 7 bases, the J end lost 2 bases, and 24 bases lay between the germline ends.

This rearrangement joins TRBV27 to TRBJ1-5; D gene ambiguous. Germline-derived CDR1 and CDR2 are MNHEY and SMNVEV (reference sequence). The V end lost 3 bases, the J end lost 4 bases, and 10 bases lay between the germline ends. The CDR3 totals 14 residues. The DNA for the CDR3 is TGTGCCAGCAGTTTCGAGACATGGAATCAGCCCCAGCATTTT. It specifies CASSFETWNQPQHF.

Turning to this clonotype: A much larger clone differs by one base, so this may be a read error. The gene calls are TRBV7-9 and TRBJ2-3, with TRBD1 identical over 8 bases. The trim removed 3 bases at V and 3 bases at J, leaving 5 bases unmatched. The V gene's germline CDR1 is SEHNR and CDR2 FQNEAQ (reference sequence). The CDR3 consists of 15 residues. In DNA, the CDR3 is TGTGCCAGCAGCTTGACAGGGGTCCAGACAGATACGCAGTATTTT. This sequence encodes CASSLTGVQTDTQYF.

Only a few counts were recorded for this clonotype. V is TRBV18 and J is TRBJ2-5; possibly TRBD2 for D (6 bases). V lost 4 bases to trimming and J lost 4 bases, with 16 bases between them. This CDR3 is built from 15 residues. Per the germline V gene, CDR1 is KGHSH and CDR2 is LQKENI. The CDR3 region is CASSLKQEGGETQYF. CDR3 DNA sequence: TGTGCCAGCTCACTCAAACAGGAGGGAGGAGAGACCCAGTACTTC.

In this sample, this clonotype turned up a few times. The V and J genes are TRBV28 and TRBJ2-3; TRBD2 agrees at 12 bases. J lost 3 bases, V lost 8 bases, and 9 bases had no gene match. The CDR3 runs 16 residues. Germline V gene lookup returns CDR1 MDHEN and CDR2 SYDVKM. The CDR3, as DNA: TGTGCCAGCCACCTTCTAGCGGGAGGGCCTACAGATACGCAGTATTTT. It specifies CASHLLAGGPTDTQYF. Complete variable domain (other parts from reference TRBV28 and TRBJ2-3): DVKVTQSSRYLVKRTGEKVFLECVQDMDHENMFWYRQDPGLGLRLIYFSYDVKMKEKGDIPEGYSVSREKKERFSLILESASTNQTSMYLCASHLLAGGPTDTQYFGPGTRLTVL.

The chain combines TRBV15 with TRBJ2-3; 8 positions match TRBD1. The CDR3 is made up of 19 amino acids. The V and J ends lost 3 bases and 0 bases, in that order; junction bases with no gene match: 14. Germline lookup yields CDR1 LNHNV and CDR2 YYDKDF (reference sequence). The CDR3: CATSSQIQGDTSSTDTQYF. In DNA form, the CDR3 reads TGTGCCACCAGCAGCCAGATACAGGGGGACACCTCTAGCACAGATACGCAGTATTTT.

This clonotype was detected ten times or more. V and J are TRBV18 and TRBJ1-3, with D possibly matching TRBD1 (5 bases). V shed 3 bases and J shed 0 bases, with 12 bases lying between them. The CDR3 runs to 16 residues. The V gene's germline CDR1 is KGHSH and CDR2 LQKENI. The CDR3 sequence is CASSPSGPNSGNTIYF. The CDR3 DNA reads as TGTGCCAGCTCACCGTCGGGACCGAACTCTGGAAACACCATATATTTT.

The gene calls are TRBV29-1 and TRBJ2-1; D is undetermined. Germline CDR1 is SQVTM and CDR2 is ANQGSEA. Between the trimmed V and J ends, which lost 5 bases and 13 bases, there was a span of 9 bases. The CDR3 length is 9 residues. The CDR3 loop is CSVSQFQFF. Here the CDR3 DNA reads TGCAGCGTTTCACAGTTCCAGTTCTTC.

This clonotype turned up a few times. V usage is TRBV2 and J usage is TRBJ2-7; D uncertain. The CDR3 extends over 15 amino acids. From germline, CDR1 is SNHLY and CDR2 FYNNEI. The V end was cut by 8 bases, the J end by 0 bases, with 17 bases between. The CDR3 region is CASQLFGVASYEQYF. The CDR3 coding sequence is TGTGCCAGCCAGCTTTTTGGGGTGGCCTCCTACGAGCAGTACTTC.

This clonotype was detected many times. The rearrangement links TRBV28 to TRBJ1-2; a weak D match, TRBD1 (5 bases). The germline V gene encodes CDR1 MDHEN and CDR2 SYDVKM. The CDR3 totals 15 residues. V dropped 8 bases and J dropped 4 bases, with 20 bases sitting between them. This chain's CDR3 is CASRTHGAVGYGYTF. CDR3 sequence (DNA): TGTGCCAGCCGTACTCACGGGGCGGTGGGCTATGGCTACACCTTC.

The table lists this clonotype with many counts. The CDR3 DNA is TGTGCCAGCAGCTCCCTAGCGTCTTCCTCCTACAATGAGCAGTTCTTC. It specifies CASSSLASSSYNEQFF. The chain couples TRBV11-3 to TRBJ2-1, with D perhaps matching TRBD2 (6 bases). Germline V gives CDR1 SGHNT, CDR2 YENEEA. Between the trimmed V and J ends, which lost 4 bases and 0 bases, there was a span of 13 bases. The CDR3 length is 16 residues.